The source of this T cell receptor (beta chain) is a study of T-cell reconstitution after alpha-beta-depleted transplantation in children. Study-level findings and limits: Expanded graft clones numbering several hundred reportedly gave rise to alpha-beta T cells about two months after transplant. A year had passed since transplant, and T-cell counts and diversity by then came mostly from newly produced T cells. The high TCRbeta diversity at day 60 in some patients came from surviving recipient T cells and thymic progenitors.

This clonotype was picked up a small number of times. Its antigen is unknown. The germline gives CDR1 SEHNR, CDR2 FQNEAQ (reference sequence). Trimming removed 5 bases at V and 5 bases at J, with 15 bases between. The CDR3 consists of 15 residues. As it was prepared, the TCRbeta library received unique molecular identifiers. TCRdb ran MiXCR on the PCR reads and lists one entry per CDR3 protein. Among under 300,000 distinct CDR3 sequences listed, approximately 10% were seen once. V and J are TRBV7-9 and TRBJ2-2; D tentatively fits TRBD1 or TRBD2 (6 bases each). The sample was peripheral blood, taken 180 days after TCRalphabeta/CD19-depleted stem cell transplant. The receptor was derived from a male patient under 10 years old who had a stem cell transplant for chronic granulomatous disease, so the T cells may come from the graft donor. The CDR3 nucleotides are TGTGCCAGCAGCAAAGGGGGGATGATTACCGGGGAGCTGTTTTTT. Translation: CASSKGGMITGELFF.